Listed below are T cell receptor beta chains from one sample, sequenced in a study of shared T cell receptors in the human thymus. The repertoire was sequenced with immunoSEQ multiplex PCR; TCRdb's copy has only in-frame clones and lacks some. The sample gives roughly 560,000 clones, more than 75% of which show up once; more than 0.01% is in the top ten. This sample also appeared in a second study, on human thymus T cells.

The material sequenced was thymocytes. All receptors derive from a boy under two years old with a congenital heart defect. The CDR3 runs from the conserved cysteine through the conserved F or W. Fields, in order: J gene, D gene, V gene, clone size, CDR3 protein, CDR3 DNA. D genes are given only for firm matches. Only part of the rows carry a size: once, few, many, or a class if the clone is expanded.

j_call: TRBJ2-3; d_call: TRBD1; v_call: TRBV28; clone_size: -; cdr3_aa: CASSSPGQGRSTDTQYF; cdr3_nt: TGTGCCAGCAGTTCTCCCGGACAGGGGCGGTCCACAGATACGCAGTATTTT
j_call: TRBJ1-2; d_call: TRBD1; v_call: TRBV28; clone_size: -; cdr3_aa: CASSYWTGNYGYTF; cdr3_nt: TGTGCCAGCAGTTATTGGACAGGGAACTATGGCTACACCTTC
j_call: TRBJ2-4; d_call: -; v_call: TRBV7-8; clone_size: once; cdr3_aa: CASSFSGGIAKNIQYF; cdr3_nt: TGTGCCAGCAGCTTTAGCGGAGGAATAGCCAAAAACATTCAGTACTTC
j_call: TRBJ2-7; d_call: -; v_call: TRBV30; clone_size: -; cdr3_aa: CAWSATQGGITYEQYF; cdr3_nt: TGTGCCTGGAGCGCGACCCAGGGTGGAATAACCTACGAGCAGTACTTC
j_call: TRBJ2-7; d_call: TRBD1; v_call: TRBV27; clone_size: few; cdr3_aa: CASSWGTGTYEQYF; cdr3_nt: TGTGCCAGCAGTTGGGGGACAGGGACCTACGAGCAGTACTTC
j_call: TRBJ1-5; d_call: TRBD1; v_call: TRBV4-2; clone_size: -; cdr3_aa: CASSPTGPLNQPQHF; cdr3_nt: TGTGCCAGCAGCCCGACAGGGCCCCTCAATCAGCCCCAGCATTTT
j_call: TRBJ2-1; d_call: TRBD2; v_call: TRBV4-3; clone_size: -; cdr3_aa: CASSQVPWLAGNHEQFF; cdr3_nt: TGCGCCAGCAGCCAAGTCCCATGGCTAGCGGGAAACCATGAGCAGTTCTTC
j_call: TRBJ1-5; d_call: -; v_call: TRBV30; clone_size: once; cdr3_aa: CAWSPPEQGPQPQHF; cdr3_nt: TGTGCCTGGAGTCCCCCCGAGCAGGGTCCTCAGCCCCAGCATTTT
j_call: TRBJ1-3; d_call: -; v_call: TRBV5-6; clone_size: once; cdr3_aa: CASSLGGRATGNTIYF; cdr3_nt: TGTGCCAGCAGCTTGGGCGGCAGGGCCACTGGAAACACCATATATTTT
j_call: TRBJ1-2; d_call: TRBD1; v_call: TRBV10-3; clone_size: -; cdr3_aa: CAISESWTGPYGYTF; cdr3_nt: TGTGCCATCAGTGAGTCATGGACAGGGCCTTATGGCTACACCTTC
j_call: TRBJ2-3; d_call: TRBD2; v_call: TRBV5-1; clone_size: -; cdr3_aa: CASSLSPGGPGDTQYF; cdr3_nt: TGCGCCAGCAGCTTGTCCCCGGGAGGGCCGGGGGATACGCAGTATTTT
j_call: TRBJ1-1; d_call: -; v_call: TRBV15; clone_size: -; cdr3_aa: CATSKDRNTEAFF; cdr3_nt: TGTGCCACCAGCAAAGACCGGAACACTGAAGCTTTCTTT
j_call: TRBJ2-2; d_call: TRBD2; v_call: TRBV25-1; clone_size: few; cdr3_aa: CASSETLAPWDTGELFF; cdr3_nt: TGTGCCAGCAGTGAAACACTAGCGCCCTGGGACACCGGGGAGCTGTTTTTT
j_call: TRBJ2-3; d_call: TRBD2; v_call: TRBV9; clone_size: -; cdr3_aa: CASSPVAGGPGSTDTQYF; cdr3_nt: TGTGCCAGCAGCCCGGTAGCGGGAGGGCCTGGGAGCACAGATACGCAGTATTTT
j_call: TRBJ1-5; d_call: -; v_call: TRBV6-1; clone_size: -; cdr3_aa: CASSGDNQPQHF; cdr3_nt: TGTGCCAGCAGTGGCGACAATCAGCCCCAGCATTTT
j_call: TRBJ2-1; d_call: TRBD2; v_call: TRBV4-2; clone_size: -; cdr3_aa: CASRPLAGEYNEQFF; cdr3_nt: TGTGCCAGCAGGCCCCTAGCGGGGGAGTACAATGAGCAGTTCTTC
j_call: TRBJ1-5; d_call: -; v_call: TRBV5-3; clone_size: -; cdr3_aa: CARSLSGDCGNQPQHF; cdr3_nt: TGTGCCAGAAGCTTGTCGGGGGATTGCGGCAATCAGCCCCAGCATTTT
j_call: TRBJ2-7; d_call: -; v_call: TRBV29-1; clone_size: few; cdr3_aa: CSVEDAGADGEQYF; cdr3_nt: TGCAGCGTTGAAGACGCAGGGGCGGATGGCGAGCAGTACTTC
j_call: TRBJ1-1; d_call: TRBD1; v_call: TRBV7-3; clone_size: -; cdr3_aa: CASSLDREGDGNTEAFF; cdr3_nt: TGTGCCAGCAGCTTGGACAGGGAGGGTGATGGGAACACTGAAGCTTTCTTT
j_call: TRBJ1-2; d_call: TRBD1; v_call: TRBV7-2; clone_size: once; cdr3_aa: CASSWKDRFNYGYTF; cdr3_nt: TGTGCCAGCAGCTGGAAGGACAGGTTTAACTATGGCTACACCTTC
j_call: TRBJ2-7; d_call: TRBD1; v_call: TRBV6-5; clone_size: -; cdr3_aa: CASSYSIPGGGEQYF; cdr3_nt: TGTGCCAGCAGTTACTCGATTCCAGGGGGTGGTGAGCAGTACTTC
j_call: TRBJ2-7; d_call: -; v_call: TRBV19; clone_size: once; cdr3_aa: CASSIGGRGYEQYF; cdr3_nt: TGTGCCAGTAGTATAGGGGGGCGCGGGTACGAGCAGTACTTC
j_call: TRBJ2-2; d_call: TRBD1; v_call: TRBV30; clone_size: -; cdr3_aa: CAWSVWTGGRTGELFF; cdr3_nt: TGTGCCTGGAGTGTATGGACAGGGGGTAGAACCGGGGAGCTGTTTTTT
j_call: TRBJ1-1; d_call: -; v_call: TRBV5-4; clone_size: once; cdr3_aa: CASFMDSRNTEAFF; cdr3_nt: TGTGCCAGCTTCATGGACAGTCGGAACACTGAAGCTTTCTTT
j_call: TRBJ1-5; d_call: -; v_call: TRBV19; clone_size: -; cdr3_aa: CASSPMINQPQHF; cdr3_nt: TGTGCCAGTAGCCCTATGATTAATCAGCCCCAGCATTTT
j_call: TRBJ2-7; d_call: TRBD1; v_call: TRBV9; clone_size: -; cdr3_aa: CASPGTGAPYEQYF; cdr3_nt: TGTGCCAGCCCTGGGACAGGGGCACCCTACGAGCAGTACTTC
j_call: TRBJ2-3; d_call: TRBD1; v_call: TRBV19; clone_size: -; cdr3_aa: CASSRDRPTDTQYF; cdr3_nt: TGTGCCAGTAGTAGGGACAGGCCCACAGATACGCAGTATTTT
j_call: TRBJ2-5; d_call: TRBD1; v_call: TRBV28; clone_size: -; cdr3_aa: CASSVTGVGETQYF; cdr3_nt: TGTGCCAGCAGTGTGACAGGGGTGGGTGAGACCCAGTACTTC
j_call: TRBJ2-7; d_call: TRBD2; v_call: TRBV7-3; clone_size: -; cdr3_aa: CASSPLPGGSYEQYF; cdr3_nt: TGTGCCAGCAGCCCCCTGCCGGGAGGGTCCTACGAGCAGTACTTC
j_call: TRBJ2-7; d_call: -; v_call: TRBV6-5; clone_size: -; cdr3_aa: CAVHGSPRAYEQYF; cdr3_nt: TGTGCCGTCCACGGGTCCCCCCGCGCCTACGAGCAGTACTTC
j_call: TRBJ2-1; d_call: -; v_call: TRBV14; clone_size: -; cdr3_aa: CASSLTGQGQLNEQFF; cdr3_nt: TGTGCCAGCAGCTTAACTGGGCAGGGGCAGTTAAATGAGCAGTTCTTC
j_call: TRBJ2-1; d_call: TRBD2; v_call: TRBV29-1; clone_size: -; cdr3_aa: CSVELRTSGRGNDEQFF; cdr3_nt: TGCAGCGTTGAATTGCGGACTAGCGGGAGGGGGAACGATGAGCAGTTCTTC
j_call: TRBJ1-1; d_call: -; v_call: TRBV30; clone_size: -; cdr3_aa: CAWSHRDPGGKGVMNTEAFF; cdr3_nt: TGTGCCTGGAGCCATAGGGACCCCGGGGGTAAGGGAGTAATGAACACTGAAGCTTTCTTT